This TCR beta chain derives from a study of cytomegalovirus exposure and HLA in healthy donors. The ends were cut back, 5 bases at V and 4 bases at J, with 13 bases in the middle. Germline V gene sequence: CDR1 SGHNT, CDR2 YYREEE (reference sequence). The CDR3 covers 14 residues. TCRdb keeps only in-frame clones here, not all; method: immunoSEQ multiplex PCR. Counted here are more than 110,000 clones, around nine tenths occurring once; the ten biggest clones make up 7.5% to 8.5%. The rearrangement joins TRBV5-4 to TRBJ2-4; a possible D gene is TRBD1 (6 bases). Sequencing input: PBMCs. The sequence derives from a woman aged 18-29 years in good health and CMV-seropositive. In nucleotides, the CDR3 is TGTGCCAGCAGAGCACAGGGTGGGAAAAACATTCAGTACTTC. It is translated as CASRAQGGKNIQYF. The variable domain in full, completed from reference TRBV5-4 and TRBJ2-4, reads ETGVTQSPTHLIKTRGQQVTLRCSSQSGHNTVSWYQQALGQGPQFIFQYYREEENGRGNFPPRFSGLQFPNYSSELNVNALELDDSALYLCASRAQGGKNIQYFGAGTRLSVL.